A selection of T cell receptor beta chains follows, all from one sample in a study of blood T cell repertoires in COVID-19. The assay was immunoSEQ multiplex PCR, and TCRdb's table has in-frame clones only and misses some. Of around 60,000 clones listed, roughly 84% are singletons. Sequenced input: peripheral blood. Source of these receptors: a man between 60 and 75 years old with COVID-19, enrolled during active disease. Each CDR3 is given without its conserved first and last residue. Each record gives: J gene, V gene, CDR3 protein.

J gene: TRBJ1-2; V gene: TRBV2; CDR3 protein: ASSLRPIQGAGGYGYT
J gene: TRBJ2-3; V gene: TRBV2; CDR3 protein: ASSEGLATDTQY
J gene: TRBJ1-5; V gene: TRBV28; CDR3 protein: ASSSHDSAGNQPQH
J gene: TRBJ1-4; V gene: TRBV5-1; CDR3 protein: ASTLQGAANEKLF
J gene: TRBJ1-2; V gene: TRBV5-1; CDR3 protein: ASSYSQGLGYGYT
J gene: TRBJ2-1; V gene: TRBV6-6; CDR3 protein: ASSPGHEQF
J gene: TRBJ1-4; V gene: TRBV18; CDR3 protein: ASSQDRTNEKLF
J gene: TRBJ1-4; V gene: TRBV2; CDR3 protein: ASSANAGNEKLF
J gene: TRBJ2-7; V gene: TRBV18; CDR3 protein: ASSRREQFQY
J gene: TRBJ2-5; V gene: TRBV5-1; CDR3 protein: ASSLRTSGSRETQY
J gene: TRBJ2-3; V gene: TRBV2; CDR3 protein: ASSEALGRRTDTQY
J gene: TRBJ2-7; V gene: TRBV30; CDR3 protein: AWSVLDRVNEQY
J gene: TRBJ1-4; V gene: TRBV6-5; CDR3 protein: ASSFTGDSREKLF
J gene: TRBJ1-3; V gene: TRBV18; CDR3 protein: ASSPQQGAEPGNTIY
J gene: TRBJ1-1; V gene: TRBV24-1; CDR3 protein: ATSPSGTPPTEAF
J gene: TRBJ1-6; V gene: TRBV6-5; CDR3 protein: ASSNQLDRESPLH
J gene: TRBJ2-1; V gene: TRBV9; CDR3 protein: ASSVRWDTSGKYNEQF
J gene: TRBJ2-7; V gene: TRBV25-1; CDR3 protein: ASSHSYEQY
J gene: TRBJ2-7; V gene: TRBV27; CDR3 protein: ASSLGTSYEQY
J gene: TRBJ2-4; V gene: TRBV5-4; CDR3 protein: ATAGDGKNIQY